A selection of T cell receptor beta chains follows, all from one sample in a study of blood T cell repertoires in COVID-19. The table came from immunoSEQ multiplex PCR; TCRdb's copy has only in-frame clones and leaves some out. The repertoire includes approximately 200,000 clones, around 84% of them detected once, and roughly 4.5% sits in the top ten. The specimen sequenced was peripheral blood. The receptors here all came from a man aged 45-65 years with acute or convalescent COVID-19. The CDR3 runs from the conserved cysteine through the conserved F or W. A D gene is named only where the DNA matches it firmly. Where a row states a size, it is once, few, many or the class of an expanded clone; other rows omit it.

few	TRBV11-2	-	TRBJ1-6	CASSFIYNSPLHF	TGTGCCAGCAGCTTCATCTATAATTCACCCCTCCACTTT
-	TRBV27	TRBD1	TRBJ2-7	CASSHRDSPYEQYF	TGTGCCAGCAGTCACCGGGACAGTCCCTACGAGCAGTACTTC
-	TRBV6-5	-	TRBJ2-5	CASSPSGQETQYF	TGTGCCAGCAGTCCGAGCGGTCAAGAGACCCAGTACTTC
-	TRBV28	TRBD1	TRBJ1-2	CASSLLVSGQGFGYTF	TGTGCCAGCAGTTTATTAGTTTCGGGACAGGGGTTTGGCTACACCTTC
-	TRBV5-4	-	TRBJ2-2	CASSLEAQITGELFF	TGTGCCAGCAGCTTGGAAGCTCAAATAACCGGGGAGCTGTTTTTT
-	TRBV7-9	TRBD2	TRBJ2-1	CASTVSEGLAGFSSYNEQFF	TGTGCCAGCACGGTTTCCGAGGGACTAGCGGGCTTTAGCTCCTACAATGAGCAGTTCTTC
-	TRBV7-9	TRBD1	TRBJ1-1	CASSLAAAGGGTEAFF	TGTGCCAGCAGCTTAGCGGCGGCAGGGGGTGGGACTGAAGCTTTCTTT
once	TRBV6-6	-	TRBJ1-2	CASSYSQGNYGYTF	TGTGCCAGCAGTTACTCGCAGGGTAACTATGGCTACACCTTC
-	TRBV27	TRBD1	TRBJ1-2	CASRTSGTGVGSTGGYTF	TGTGCCAGCAGGACGTCCGGGACAGGGGTCGGTTCGACGGGAGGCTACACCTTC
-	TRBV5-6	-	TRBJ1-2	CASSLRSGKYGGTF	TGTGCCAGCAGCCTACGTTCGGGAAAATATGGCGGAACCTTC
-	TRBV18	-	TRBJ2-1	CASSPPSSRLAGGYQFF	TGTGCCAGCTCACCACCGTCTAGCAGGTTGGCCGGGGGATACCAGTTCTTC